This TCR beta chain was obtained from a study of CD8 T cells in ankylosing spondylitis. The study's findings and limits: Peripheral blood held disease-linked clones only at relatively low frequency, and these were CD8+. Earlier studies detected some motif variants in reactive arthritis synovial fluid and blood. Ankylosing spondylitis blood appeared to carry a characteristic TCR beta motif of fewer than 10 highly homologous variants. Reportedly, matched ankylosing spondylitis synovial fluid was significantly enriched for disease-linked clones.

CDR3 length: 17 amino acids. J lost 6 bases, V lost 7 bases, and 11 bases had no gene match. Germline values: CDR1 ENHRY, CDR2 SYGVKD. Many counts were recorded for this clonotype. Its antigen is as yet unknown. TCRdb re-called the 5' RACE reads with MiXCR, one entry per CDR3 protein. The table has more than 250,000 distinct CDR3 sequences, around a tenth seen once. The sequencing sample was made of blood, either unsorted or a sorted T cell fraction (not recorded which). The clonotype comes from a female donor with ankylosing spondylitis or in good health (not recorded which). The J gene is TRBJ2-1, the V gene TRBV10-3; 14 bases are shared with TRBD2. CDR3 loop: CAINSGTSGRRGNEQFF. CDR3 sequence (DNA): TGTGCCATCAACTCCGGGACTAGCGGGAGAAGGGGCAATGAGCAGTTCTTC.